This T cell receptor beta chain was found in a study of blood T cell repertoires in COVID-19. Some clones are missing from TCRdb's copy, which holds only in-frame ones; the method was immunoSEQ multiplex PCR. The table shows under 35,000 clones, with 78% occurring only once. This TCR derives from a man older than 75 with acute or convalescent COVID-19. Sequencing was carried out using peripheral blood.

CDR3 DNA: TGCGCCAGCAGCTGGGGCGGGACAGGGCCTGGCTACACCTTC. This codes for CASSWGGTGPGYTF. J is TRBJ1-2 and V is TRBV5-1; 9 bases are shared with TRBD1. V lost 3 bases to trimming and J lost 7 bases; unmatched junction nucleotides: 7. The CDR3 is 14 residues long. Germline-derived CDR1 and CDR2 are SGHRS and YFSETQ.